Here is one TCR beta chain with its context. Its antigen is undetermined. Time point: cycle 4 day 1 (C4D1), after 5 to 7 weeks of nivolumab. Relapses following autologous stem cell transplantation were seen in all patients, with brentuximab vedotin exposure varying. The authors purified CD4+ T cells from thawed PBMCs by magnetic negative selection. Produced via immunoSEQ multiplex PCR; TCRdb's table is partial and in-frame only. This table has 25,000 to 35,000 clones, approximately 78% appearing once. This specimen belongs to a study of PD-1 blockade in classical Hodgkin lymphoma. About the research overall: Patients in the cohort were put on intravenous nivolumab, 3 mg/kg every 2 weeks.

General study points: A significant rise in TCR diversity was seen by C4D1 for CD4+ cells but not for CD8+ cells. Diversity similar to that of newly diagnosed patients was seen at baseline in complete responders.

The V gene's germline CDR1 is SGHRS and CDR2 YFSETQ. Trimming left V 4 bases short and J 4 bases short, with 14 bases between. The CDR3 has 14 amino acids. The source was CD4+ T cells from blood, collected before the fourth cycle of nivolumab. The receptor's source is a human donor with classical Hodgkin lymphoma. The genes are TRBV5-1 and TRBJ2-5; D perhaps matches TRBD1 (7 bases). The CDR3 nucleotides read TGCGCCAGCAGCATAAACAGGGGAGGAGAGACCCAGTACTTC. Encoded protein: CASSINRGGETQYF.